This record covers a single T cell receptor (beta chain). The antigen remains undetermined. The data stem from a study of T cell responses to AZD1222 COVID-19 vaccine. Background on the study: Researchers grouped second doses given at about 4 or about 12 weeks into one pool.

Study observations and caveats: Donor demographics were predominantly white British with a female majority; clonal diversity may be underestimated. Spike regions recognized by vaccine-associated CD4 TCRs spanned the protein, led by 160-218 and 743-854. In all cases, repertoires were sampled only after the peak T cell response.

The CDR3 contains 15 residues. The V gene's germline CDR1 is SGHDN and CDR2 FVKESK. The V end was cut by 5 bases, the J end by 2 bases, with 16 bases between. Generated by immunoSEQ multiplex PCR, the TCRdb table keeps only in-frame clones and is missing some. Of around 150,000 clones listed, around 89% are singletons. This chain joins TRBV14 and TRBJ2-7; a possible D gene is TRBD2 (6 bases). The receptor was isolated from an adult in good health. Sequenced material: peripheral blood, taken on day 0 of AZD1222 vaccination. CDR3 sequence: CASSSPASAPYEQYF. The CDR3 nucleotides read TGTGCCAGCAGCTCCCCGGCTAGCGCACCCTACGAGCAGTACTTC. Drawing the rest from reference TRBV14 and TRBJ2-7, the complete variable domain is EAGVTQFPSHSVIEKGQTVTLRCDPISGHDNLYWYRRVMGKEIKFLLHFVKESKQDESGMPNNRFLAERTGGTYSTLKVQPAELEDSGVYFCASSSPASAPYEQYFGPGTRLTVT.